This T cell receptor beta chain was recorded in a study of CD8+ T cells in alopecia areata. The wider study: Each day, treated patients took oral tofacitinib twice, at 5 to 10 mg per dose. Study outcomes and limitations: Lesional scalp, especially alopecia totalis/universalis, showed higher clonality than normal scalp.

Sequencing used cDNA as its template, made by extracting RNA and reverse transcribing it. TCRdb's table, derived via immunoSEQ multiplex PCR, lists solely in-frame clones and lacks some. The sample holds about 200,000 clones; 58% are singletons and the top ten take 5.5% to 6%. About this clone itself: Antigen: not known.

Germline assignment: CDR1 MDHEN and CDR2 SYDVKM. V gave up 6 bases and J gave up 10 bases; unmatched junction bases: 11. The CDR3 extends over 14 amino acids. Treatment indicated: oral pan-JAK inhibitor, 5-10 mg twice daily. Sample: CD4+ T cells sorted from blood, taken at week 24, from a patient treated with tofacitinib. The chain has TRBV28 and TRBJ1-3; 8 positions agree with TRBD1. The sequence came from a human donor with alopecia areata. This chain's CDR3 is CASSHPDRVWTIYF. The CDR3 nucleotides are TGTGCCAGCAGCCACCCGGACAGGGTCTGGACCATATATTTT. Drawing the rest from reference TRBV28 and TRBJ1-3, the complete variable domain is DVKVTQSSRYLVKRTGEKVFLECVQDMDHENMFWYRQDPGLGLRLIYFSYDVKMKEKGDIPEGYSVSREKKERFSLILESASTNQTSMYLCASSHPDRVWTIYFGEGSWLTVV.